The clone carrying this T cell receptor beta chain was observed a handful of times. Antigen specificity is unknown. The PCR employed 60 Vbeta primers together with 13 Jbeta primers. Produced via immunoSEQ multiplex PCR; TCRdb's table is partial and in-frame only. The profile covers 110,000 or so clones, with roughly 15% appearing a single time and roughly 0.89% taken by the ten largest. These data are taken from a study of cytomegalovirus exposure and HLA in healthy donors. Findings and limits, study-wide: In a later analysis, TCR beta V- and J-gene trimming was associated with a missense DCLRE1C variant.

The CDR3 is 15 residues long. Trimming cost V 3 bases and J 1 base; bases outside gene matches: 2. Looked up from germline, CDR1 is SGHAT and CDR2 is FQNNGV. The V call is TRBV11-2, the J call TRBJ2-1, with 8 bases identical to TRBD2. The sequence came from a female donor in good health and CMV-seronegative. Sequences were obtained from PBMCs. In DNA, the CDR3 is TGTGCCAGCAGCTTTAGCGGGGAATCCTACAATGAGCAGTTCTTC. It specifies CASSFSGESYNEQFF. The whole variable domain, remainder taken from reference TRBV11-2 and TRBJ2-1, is EAGVAQSPRYKIIEKRQSVAFWCNPISGHATLYWYQQILGQGPKLLIQFQNNGVVDDSQLPKDRFSAERLKGVDSTLKIQPAKLEDSAVYLCASSFSGESYNEQFFGPGTRLTVL.